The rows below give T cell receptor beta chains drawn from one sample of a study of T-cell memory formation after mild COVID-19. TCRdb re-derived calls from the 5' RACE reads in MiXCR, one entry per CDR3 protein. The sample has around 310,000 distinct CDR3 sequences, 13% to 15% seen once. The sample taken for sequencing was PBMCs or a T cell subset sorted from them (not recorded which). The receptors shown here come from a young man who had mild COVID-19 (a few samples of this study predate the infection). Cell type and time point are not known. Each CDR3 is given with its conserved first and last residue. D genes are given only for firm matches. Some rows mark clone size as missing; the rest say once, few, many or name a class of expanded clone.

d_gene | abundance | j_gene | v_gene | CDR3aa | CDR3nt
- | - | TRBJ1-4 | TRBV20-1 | CSASKNSNEKLFF | TGCAGTGCTTCCAAAAACAGTAATGAAAAACTGTTTTTT
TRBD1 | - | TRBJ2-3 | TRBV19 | CASSSRGITDTQYF | TGTGCCAGTAGTAGCAGGGGGATTACAGATACGCAGTATTTT
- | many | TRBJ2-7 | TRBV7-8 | CASSLDTGPSHEQYF | TGTGCCAGCAGCTTAGACACAGGACCATCCCACGAGCAGTACTTC
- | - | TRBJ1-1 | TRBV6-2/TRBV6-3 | CASSYSTRAPSNTEAFF | TGTGCCAGCAGTTACTCGACAAGGGCACCATCGAACACTGAAGCTTTCTTT
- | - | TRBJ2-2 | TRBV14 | CASSLRFGELFF | TGTGCCAGCAGCCTCCGGTTTGGGGAGCTGTTTTTT
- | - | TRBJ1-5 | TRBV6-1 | CASSPGMGEPQHF | TGTGCCAGCAGTCCCGGGATGGGTGAGCCCCAGCATTTT
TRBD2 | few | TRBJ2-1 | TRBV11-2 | CASSPRLAGGSHAEQFF | TGTGCCAGCAGCCCGAGACTAGCGGGGGGATCTCATGCTGAGCAGTTCTTC
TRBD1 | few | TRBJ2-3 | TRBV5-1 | CASSWGQGSTDTQYF | TGCGCCAGCAGCTGGGGACAGGGGAGCACAGATACGCAGTATTTT
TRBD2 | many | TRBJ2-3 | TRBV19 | CASSRLAGGLTDTQYF | TGTGCCAGTAGTCGACTAGCGGGGGGCCTCACAGATACGCAGTATTTT
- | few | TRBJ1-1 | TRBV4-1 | CASSQPTGETEAFF | TGCGCCAGCAGCCAACCCACCGGGGAAACTGAAGCTTTCTTT
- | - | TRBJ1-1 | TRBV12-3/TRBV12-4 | CASSFGEGLAFF | TGTGCCAGCAGTTTTGGCGAAGGTTTAGCTTTCTTT
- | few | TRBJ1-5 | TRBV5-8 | CASSLEQGVASNQPQHF | TGTGCCAGCAGCTTGGAGCAGGGAGTAGCGAGCAATCAGCCCCAGCATTTT
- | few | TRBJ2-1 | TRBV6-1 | CASSEIGARNEQFF | TGTGCCAGCAGTGAAATCGGGGCCCGCAATGAGCAGTTCTTC
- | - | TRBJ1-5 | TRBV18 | CASSPGENQPQHF | TGTGCCAGCTCACCAGGGGAAAATCAGCCCCAGCATTTT
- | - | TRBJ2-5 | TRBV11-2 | CASSLRVRETQYF | TGTGCCAGCAGCCTGAGGGTCCGGGAGACCCAGTACTTC
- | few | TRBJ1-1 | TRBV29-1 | CSVEVPGFNTEAFF | TGCAGCGTTGAGGTACCGGGATTCAACACTGAAGCTTTCTTT
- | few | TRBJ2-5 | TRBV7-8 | CASSLMTEYQETQYF | TGTGCCAGCAGCTTAATGACAGAGTACCAAGAGACCCAGTACTTC
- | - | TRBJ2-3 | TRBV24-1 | CATSDPQGRSPDTQYF | TGTGCCACCAGTGATCCGCAAGGGAGGTCTCCAGATACGCAGTATTTT
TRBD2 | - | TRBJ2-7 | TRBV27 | CASSELAGSPSIYEQYF | TGTGCCAGCAGTGAACTAGCGGGGTCGCCCTCTATCTACGAGCAGTACTTC
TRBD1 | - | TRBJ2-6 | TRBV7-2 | CASSLVGQGGGRANVLTF | TGTGCCAGCAGCTTAGTCGGACAGGGGGGTGGTAGGGCCAACGTCCTGACTTTC
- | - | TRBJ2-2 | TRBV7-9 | CASSGRTEANTRELFF | TGTGCCAGCAGCGGGCGGACGGAGGCGAACACCAGGGAGCTGTTTTTT
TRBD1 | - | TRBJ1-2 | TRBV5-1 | CASSADRVANYGYTF | TGCGCCAGCAGCGCGGACAGGGTTGCTAACTATGGCTACACCTTC
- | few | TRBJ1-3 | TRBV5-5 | CASSLKGRAWTSGNTIYF | TGTGCCAGCAGCTTAAAGGGACGGGCCTGGACCTCTGGAAACACCATATATTTT
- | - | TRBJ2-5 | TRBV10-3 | CAISERRLQETQYF | TGTGCCATCAGTGAACGTCGGCTTCAAGAGACCCAGTACTTC
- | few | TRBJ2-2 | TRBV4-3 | CASSQGGITGELFF | TGCGCCAGCAGCCAAGGGGGGATCACCGGGGAGCTGTTTTTT
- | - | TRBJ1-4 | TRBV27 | CASRPHRVGTNEKLFF | TGTGCCAGCAGACCGCACAGGGTCGGGACTAATGAAAAACTGTTTTTT
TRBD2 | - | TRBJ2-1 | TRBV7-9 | CASSRLGAGGNNEQFF | TGTGCCAGCAGCCGCCTTGGGGCGGGGGGGAACAATGAGCAGTTCTTC
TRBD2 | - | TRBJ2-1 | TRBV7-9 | CASSLSGAYNEQFF | TGTGCCAGCAGCCTTAGCGGGGCTTACAATGAGCAGTTCTTC
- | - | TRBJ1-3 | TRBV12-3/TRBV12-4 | CASSPGSSDGDTIYF | TGTGCCAGCAGCCCCGGTTCAAGCGATGGAGACACCATATATTTT
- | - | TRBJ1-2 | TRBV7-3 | CASSSGGAVGYTF | TGTGCCAGCAGCTCCGGAGGGGCAGTTGGCTACACCTTC
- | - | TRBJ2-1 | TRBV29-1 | CSVTGGVGEQFF | TGCAGCGTTACAGGGGGGGTAGGAGAGCAGTTCTTC
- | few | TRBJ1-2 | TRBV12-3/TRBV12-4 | CASTQVVEYGYTF | TGTGCCAGCACCCAAGTTGTAGAGTATGGCTACACCTTC
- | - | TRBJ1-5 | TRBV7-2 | CASSPRPSGGDQPQHF | TGTGCCAGCAGCCCCCGTCCGAGTGGGGGAGATCAGCCCCAGCATTTT
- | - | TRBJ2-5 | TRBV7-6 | CASSLSRGPRLETQYF | TGTGCCAGCAGCTTGTCCCGCGGCCCCCGGCTAGAGACCCAGTACTTC
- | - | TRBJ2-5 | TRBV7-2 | CASSLSQAVETQYF | TGTGCCAGCAGCTTATCTCAAGCGGTAGAGACCCAGTACTTC
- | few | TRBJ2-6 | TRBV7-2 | CASSFRLAGANVLTF | TGTGCCAGCAGCTTTAGACTAGCTGGGGCCAACGTCCTGACTTTC
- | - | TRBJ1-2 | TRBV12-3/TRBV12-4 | CASSLARGYGYTF | TGTGCCAGCAGTTTAGCCCGAGGCTATGGCTACACCTTC